The 6 T cell receptor beta chains presented below share a single source sample, sequenced in a study of radiotherapy plus CTLA-4 blockade in lung cancer. The repertoire was sequenced with immunoSEQ multiplex PCR; TCRdb's copy has only in-frame clones and lacks some. The table records about 51,000 clones, 60% to 80% of them present only once. The source was peripheral blood, collected from a patient treated with radiotherapy plus ipilimumab. These TCRs come from a human donor with non-small cell lung cancer whose response to radiotherapy plus ipilimumab could not be evaluated.

The J gene is TRBJ1-4, the V gene TRBV4-2, with 8 bases that match TRBD1. CDR1 and CDR2 (germline): LGHNA, YNFKEQ. V gave up 5 bases and J gave up 6 bases; unmatched junction bases: 11. This CDR3 comprises 16 residues. CDR3 amino acids: CASSKRQGSEDEKLFF. For the CDR3, the DNA is TGTGCCAGCAGCAAAAGACAGGGGTCGGAGGATGAAAAACTGTTTTTT.

There are a few counts of this clone. This chain joins TRBV23-1 and TRBJ1-3, with a possible D match to TRBD1 (5 bases). TRBV23-1 is assigned to the ORF class and has an uncertain function. Trimming shortened V by 4 bases and J by 1 base, and 14 bases separated the two germline ends. The CDR3 is made up of 16 amino acids. CDR3: CASSPLGGRSGNTIYF. The CDR3 DNA follows: TGCGCCAGCAGTCCCCTCGGGGGTAGGTCTGGAAACACCATATATTTT.

The gene calls are TRBV9 and TRBJ2-5, with 8 bases aligning to TRBD2. The DNA end is more similar to TRBJ2-7, so the J call may be wrong. The CDR3 runs 15 residues. Germline loops: CDR1 SGDLS, CDR2 YYNGEE. CDR3 bases: TGTGCCAGCAGCGTAGATCAGCGGGAGTACTACGAGCAGTACTTC. Translating it yields CASSVDQREYYEQYF.

This chain joins TRBV7-2 and TRBJ2-4, with 8 bases lining up with TRBD2. Germline trimming cut 2 bases from V and 9 bases from J; bases unmatched to any gene: 12. Germline V gene sequence: CDR1 SGHTA, CDR2 FQGNSA. This CDR3 spans 16 amino acids. The CDR3 spells CASSLTSGPARGIQYF. CDR3 bases: TGTGCCAGCAGCTTAACTAGCGGTCCAGCTCGAGGCATTCAGTACTTC.

The rearrangement uses TRBV7-8 and TRBJ1-5; D gene unclear. Looked up from germline, CDR1 is SGHVS and CDR2 is FQNEAQ. The CDR3 sequence is 12 residues long. Deletions cut 5 bases from V and 7 bases from J, with 9 bases between. CDR3 protein: CASSLGEQPQHF. CDR3 DNA: TGTGCCAGCAGCCTGGGCGAACAGCCCCAGCATTTT.

V is TRBV30 and J is TRBJ2-7; D is unclear. The CDR3 runs 14 residues. Germline V CDR1 and CDR2: GTSNPN, SVGIG (reference sequence). V was pared by 2 bases and J by 0 bases, with 11 bases between. CDR3 sequence: CAWSSRYSSYEQYF. The CDR3 DNA is TGTGCCTGGAGTAGCAGGTATAGCTCCTACGAGCAGTACTTC.